This T cell receptor beta chain was obtained from a study of CD8 T cells in Susac syndrome. The CDR3 has 11 residues. The V segment lost 7 bases and the J segment 8 bases; nucleotides outside the gene matches: 7. Looked up from germline, CDR1 is SQVTM and CDR2 is ANQGSEA. An amount of RNA that ranged from about 0.45 to 1 ug was reverse transcribed with random hexamers. TCRdb re-analysed the immunoSEQ multiplex PCR reads in MiXCR, keeping a single row per CDR3 protein. In the table there are fewer than 70,000 distinct CDR3 sequences, approximately 95% of which are singletons. From blood CD8+ and CD4+ T cells, the TCR beta chain was sequenced. Isolation of CD8+ and CD4+ T cells was performed negatively, whereas enrichment of TEMRA cells was done by FACS.

The TCR originated in a human donor in good health. The chain carries TRBV29-1 and TRBJ1-2; 7 nucleotides line up with TRBD1. What was sequenced was CD8+ T cells from PBMCs. Here the CDR3 DNA reads TGCAGCGCACCCGGGACAGACGGCTACACCTTC. It encodes CSAPGTDGYTF.